This T cell receptor beta chain emerged from a study of identical twins. A single record per CDR3 protein comes from TCRdb applying MiXCR to the 5' RACE reads. Of 430,000 or so distinct CDR3 sequences detected, around 24% appear once; the ten largest clones hold just under 3%. Study conclusions and caveats: A cross-sectional statistical analysis, not follow-up of the same donors, supported the conclusions. For out-of-frame alpha sequences shared by twins, low generation probability was in excess.

This CDR3 contains 12 residues. The germline gives CDR1 ENHRY, CDR2 SYGVKD. Trimming stripped 4 bases from V and 7 bases from J, with 11 bases between. This clonotype was observed many times. Antigen: not known. These data were also filed under a second study, of T cells expressing NK-cell markers. From that report: The TCR beta repertoires were obtained from sorted CD3+CD56+NKG2C+, CD3+CD56+NKG2C- and CD3+CD56-NKG2C+ T cells.

The specimen was CD4+ T cells sorted from blood. This sequence joins TRBV10-3 and TRBJ2-7; the D gene is possibly TRBD1 (6 bases). This sequence was found in a woman aged 18-29 years in good health. The chain's CDR3 is CAISVQGQEQYF. The DNA of the CDR3 is TGTGCCATCAGTGTACAGGGCCAGGAGCAGTACTTC.